This T cell receptor beta chain is drawn from a study of T cell changes during pregnancy in multiple sclerosis. Here immunoSEQ multiplex PCR was the method, and the copy in TCRdb shows in-frame clones only, minus some. The repertoire holds around 45,000 clones, with 75% to 95% as singletons. The CDR3 sequence is 15 residues long. The trim removed 6 bases at V and 1 base at J, leaving 4 bases unmatched. From germline, CDR1 is SGHTA and CDR2 FQGNSA. This clone has only one observation. The chain joins TRBV7-2 to TRBJ2-2; 8 bases fit TRBD1. This TCR was sampled from a female donor with multiple sclerosis, enrolled in a pregnancy study. The material sequenced was CD4+ T cells from peripheral blood mononuclear cells, taken before pregnancy. CDR3 sequence (DNA): TGTGCCAGCAGTCAGGGGGCATGGAACACCGGGGAGCTGTTTTTT. Residues: CASSQGAWNTGELFF.